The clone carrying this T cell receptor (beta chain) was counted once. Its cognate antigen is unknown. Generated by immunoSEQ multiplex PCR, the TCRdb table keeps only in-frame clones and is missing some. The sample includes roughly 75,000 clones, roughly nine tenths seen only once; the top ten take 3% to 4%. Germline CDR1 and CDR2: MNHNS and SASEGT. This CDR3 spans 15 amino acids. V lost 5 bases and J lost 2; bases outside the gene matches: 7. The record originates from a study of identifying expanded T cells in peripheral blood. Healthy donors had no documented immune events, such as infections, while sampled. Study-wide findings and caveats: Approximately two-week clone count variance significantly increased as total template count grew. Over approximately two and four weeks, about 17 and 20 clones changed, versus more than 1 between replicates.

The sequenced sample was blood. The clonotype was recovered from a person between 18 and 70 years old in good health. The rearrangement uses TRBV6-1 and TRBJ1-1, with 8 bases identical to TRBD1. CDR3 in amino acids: CASSIQSGGNTEAFF. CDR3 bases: TGTGCCAGCAGTATACAATCAGGGGGCAACACTGAAGCTTTCTTT.